Given below is one T cell receptor (beta chain) in context. Libraries were prepared by immunoSEQ multiplex PCR; TCRdb keeps only in-frame clonotypes and omits some of them. The table shows several thousand clones, with about two thirds occurring only once. This sample is drawn from a study of immune cell composition in non-small cell lung cancer. Across the study: Histologic subtype was mainly adenocarcinoma or squamous cell carcinoma.

Germline CDR1 is LNHNV and CDR2 is YYDKDF (reference sequence). CDR3 length: 14 residues. Trimming pared 3 bases from V and 4 bases from J, leaving 13 bases between. The normal lung sample lay at least 3 cm, and maximally far, from the tumour. Genomic DNA came from frozen unsorted single-cell suspensions. The source is a human donor with non-small cell lung cancer. Sequenced: non-adjacent lung tissue. The chain combines TRBV15 with TRBJ2-7; possible D gene TRBD2, 6 bases. CDR3 sequence: CATSRGGAKYEQYF. CDR3 nucleotides: TGTGCCACCAGCAGGGGGGGAGCCAAATACGAGCAGTACTTC.